This TCR beta chain comes out of a study of T-cell memory formation after mild COVID-19 (dated by TCRdb to the early 2020s). Some background on the complete study: TCR sequence clusters from the two donors were found to be largely donor specific. In a couple of donors, T-cell clones that expanded and contracted after mild COVID-19 were tracked by sequencing TCRalpha and TCRbeta repertoires over time. The cohort comprised two young, previously healthy adult volunteers, one female and one male. General findings and caveats noted by the study authors: Only two mild cases were covered in the study, and larger cohorts including severe cases with pre-infection samples were considered necessary. Balanced CD4/CD8 phenotypes were observed for clones contracting from day 15 to 85, whereas a bias towards CD4+ was observed for a second wave of clones expanding from day 15 to 37. Contracting CD4+ clones were found mainly in CM and EM memory subsets, while CD8+ clones were enriched in EMRA. The detection of some responding clones in pre-infection memory suggests that pre-existing cross-reactive memory T cells joined the SARS-CoV-2 response. Whether the second-wave clones peaking on day 37 were SARS-CoV-2 specific was not confirmed.

Ficoll-Paque density gradient centrifugation was used to isolate PBMCs. From cysteine to phenylalanine, the CDR3 is 13 amino acids long. The entry retains the CDR3 DNA only, 39 bases that are in frame from base 1. The germline V gene gives CDR1 as SGHDT and CDR2 as YYEEEE. V gives up 3 bases and J gives up 1 base, and the segment between their germline ends measures 7 bases. Instrument on record: Illumina NovaSeq 6000. TCRalpha and TCRbeta cDNA libraries were built by 5'RACE with constant-segment primers, adding sample barcodes and unique molecular identifiers. RNA was extracted from every sample with Trizol reagent. Amplification of the libraries took two PCR steps, and the second step added a second sample barcode plus Illumina TruSeq adapters. The libraries were sequenced on an Illumina NovaSeq using 2 x 150 bp paired-end reads. Processing in the source paper ran as follows. The reads were demultiplexed and collapsed into UMI-guided consensus sequences using migec v1.2.7. Using mixcr v2.1.11, the UMI consensuses were aligned to TRA and TRB V and J templates and assembled into clonotypes. A clonotype was counted as expanded or contracted only if both edgeR and NoisET called the change significant, with noise models trained on biological replicates. For edgeR calls, a false discovery rate-adjusted p below 0.01 and a log2 fold-change threshold of 1 were applied. As an exploratory analysis of dynamics, max-normalized trajectories of the 1000 most abundant clonotypes were examined with PCA combined with hierarchical clustering. Separately sequenced CD4+ and CD8+ repertoires were used to assign a CD4 or CD8 phenotype to each responding clone. Clones were called with MiXCR by TCRdb after fastp trimmed the public reads at Q25, and only in-frame beta chains were retained. For every CDR3 protein sequence, its rows merge into one entry that carries the most common genes and DNA. TCRdb's processing, not the authors', yielded these V and J calls. Counted in this sample were just over 350,000 distinct CDR3 sequences; roughly an eighth of them appeared once. The ten biggest clones cover around 21% of the sample.

A few counts support this clonotype. The antigen this receptor binds is unknown. One base away there is no much larger clone; base qualities are not given. The sequence joins TRBV5-6 to TRBJ2-5; no confident D gene assignment can be made. This sequence was found in a man in his late teens or twenties who had mild COVID-19 (a few samples of this study predate the infection). The sample titles of this study are shuffled in the database, so cell type and time point are left out; the donor was told from shared clones. Sequencing was performed on PBMCs or a T cell subset sorted from them (not recorded which). The nucleotide sequence is given as TGTGCCAGCAGCTGGGTTTCCCAAGAGACCCAGTACTTC. Its translation is CASSWVSQETQYF.